This TCR beta chain was documented in a study of CD8 T cells in Susac syndrome. From germline, CDR1 is GTSNPN and CDR2 SVGIG (reference sequence). This CDR3 spans 14 amino acids. V was shortened by 7 bases and J by 0 bases, with 12 bases between the two germline ends. TCR beta from blood CD8+ and CD4+ T cells was sequenced. The RNA input was about 0.5 to 1 ug, and it was reverse transcribed with random hexamers. Amplification of TCR beta CDR3 across 54 Vbeta and 13 Jbeta was performed with immunoSEQ multiplex PCR. TCRdb recomputed calls from the immunoSEQ multiplex PCR reads with MiXCR, one row per CDR3 protein. The sample has about 210,000 distinct CDR3 sequences, 95% seen once; the top ten hold 0.085% to 0.095%.

This chain links TRBV30 with TRBJ2-2; D not resolved. This sequence was found in a human donor with multiple sclerosis. The specimen was CD4+ T cells from PBMCs. The CDR3 DNA reads TGTGCCTCTGCAGGCACCGCGAACACCGGGGAGCTGTTTTTT. It is translated as CASAGTANTGELFF.